This T cell receptor (beta chain) appears in the sequencing data of a study of blood T cells in healthy people across ages. Trimming took off 5 bases at V and 3 bases at J, with 11 bases between the two ends. The CDR3 has 13 residues. CDR1 is MDHEN, CDR2 SYDVKM, per germline. Combining a sample-barcoded 5' primer with a J-beta primer mix, a second PCR ran for roughly 7 to 11 cycles. Via MiXCR, TCRdb re-called the 5' RACE reads, giving one row per CDR3 protein. The sample shows about 730,000 distinct CDR3 sequences, roughly 45% of them seen only once. The donors, healthy Caucasians from Russia, were aged roughly 6 to 100.

Material: blood. This clonotype originated in a woman aged 60 to 75 in good health. The V call is TRBV28, the J call TRBJ2-7; D call uncertain. CDR3 amino acids: CASSRSRYYEQYF. CDR3 DNA: TGTGCCAGCAGTAGAAGCCGTTACTACGAGCAGTACTTC.